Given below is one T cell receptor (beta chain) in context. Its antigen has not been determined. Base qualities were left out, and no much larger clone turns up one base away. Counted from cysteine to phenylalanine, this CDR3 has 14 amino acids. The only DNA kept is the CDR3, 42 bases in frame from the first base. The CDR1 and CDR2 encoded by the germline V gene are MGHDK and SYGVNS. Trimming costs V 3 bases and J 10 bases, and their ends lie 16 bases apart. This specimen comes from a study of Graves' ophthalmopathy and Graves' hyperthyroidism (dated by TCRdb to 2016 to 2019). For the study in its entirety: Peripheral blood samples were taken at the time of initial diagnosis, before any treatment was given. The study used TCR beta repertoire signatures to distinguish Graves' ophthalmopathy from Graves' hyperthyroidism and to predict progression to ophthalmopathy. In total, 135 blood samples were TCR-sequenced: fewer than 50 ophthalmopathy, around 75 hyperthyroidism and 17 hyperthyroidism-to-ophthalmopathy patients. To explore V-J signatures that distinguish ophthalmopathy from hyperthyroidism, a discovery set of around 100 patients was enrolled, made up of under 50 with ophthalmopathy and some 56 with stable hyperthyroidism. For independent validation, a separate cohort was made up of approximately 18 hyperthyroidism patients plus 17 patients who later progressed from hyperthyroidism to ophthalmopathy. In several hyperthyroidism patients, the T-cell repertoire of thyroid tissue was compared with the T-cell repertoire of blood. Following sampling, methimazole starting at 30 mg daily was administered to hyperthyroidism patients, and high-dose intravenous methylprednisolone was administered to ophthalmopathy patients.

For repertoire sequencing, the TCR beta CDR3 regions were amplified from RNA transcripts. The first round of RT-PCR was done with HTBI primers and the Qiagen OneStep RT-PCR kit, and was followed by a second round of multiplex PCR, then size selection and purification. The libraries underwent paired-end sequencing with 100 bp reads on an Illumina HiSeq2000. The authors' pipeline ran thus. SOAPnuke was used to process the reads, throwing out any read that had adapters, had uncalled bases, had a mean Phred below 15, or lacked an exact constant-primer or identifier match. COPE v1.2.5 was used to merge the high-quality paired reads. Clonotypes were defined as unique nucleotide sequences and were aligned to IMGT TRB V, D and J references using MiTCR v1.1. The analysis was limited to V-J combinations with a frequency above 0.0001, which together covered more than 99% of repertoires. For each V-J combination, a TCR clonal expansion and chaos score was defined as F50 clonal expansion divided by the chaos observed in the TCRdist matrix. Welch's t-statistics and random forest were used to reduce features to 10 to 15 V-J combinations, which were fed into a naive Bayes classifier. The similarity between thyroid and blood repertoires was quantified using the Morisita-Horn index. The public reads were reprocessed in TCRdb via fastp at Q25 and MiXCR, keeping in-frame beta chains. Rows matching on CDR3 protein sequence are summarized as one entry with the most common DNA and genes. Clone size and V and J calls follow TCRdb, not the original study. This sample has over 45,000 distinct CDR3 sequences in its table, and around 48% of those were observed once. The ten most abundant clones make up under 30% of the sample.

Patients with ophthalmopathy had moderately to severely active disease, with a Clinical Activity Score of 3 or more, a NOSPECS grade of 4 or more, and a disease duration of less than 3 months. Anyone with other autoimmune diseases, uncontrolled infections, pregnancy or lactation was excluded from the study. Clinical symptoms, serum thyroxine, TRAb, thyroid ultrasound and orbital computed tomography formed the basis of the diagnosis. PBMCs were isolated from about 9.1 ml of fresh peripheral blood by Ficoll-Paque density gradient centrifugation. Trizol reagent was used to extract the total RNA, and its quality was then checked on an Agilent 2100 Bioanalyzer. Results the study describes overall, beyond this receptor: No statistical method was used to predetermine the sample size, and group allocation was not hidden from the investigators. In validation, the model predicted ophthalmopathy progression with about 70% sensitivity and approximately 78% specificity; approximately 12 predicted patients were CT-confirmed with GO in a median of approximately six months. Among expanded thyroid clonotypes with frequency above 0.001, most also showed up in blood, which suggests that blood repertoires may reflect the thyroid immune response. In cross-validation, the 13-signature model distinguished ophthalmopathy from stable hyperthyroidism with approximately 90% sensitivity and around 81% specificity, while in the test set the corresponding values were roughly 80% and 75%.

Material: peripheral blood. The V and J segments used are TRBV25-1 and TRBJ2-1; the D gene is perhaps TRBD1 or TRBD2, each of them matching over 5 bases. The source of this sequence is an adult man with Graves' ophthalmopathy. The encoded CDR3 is CASSDVRGAREQFF. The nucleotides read TGTGCCAGCAGTGACGTGAGGGGCGCCCGGGAGCAGTTCTTC.